A single sample gave rise to the 4 T cell receptor beta chains below, sequenced in a study of shared clonotypes between healthy human individuals. The assay was immunoSEQ multiplex PCR, and TCRdb's table has in-frame clones only and misses some. The table has millions of clones, about 92% seen once. Naive CD8 cells were CD45RO-negative, positively selected for CCR7, excluding terminally differentiated effector memory CD45RA+ cells. The sequenced sample was naive CD8+ T cells from PBMCs. These receptors were taken from a young man in good health. Some clones in this sample may be carry-over from other donors' samples.

The chain couples TRBV4-2 to TRBJ1-5; 10 bases match TRBD1. The germline V gene encodes CDR1 LGHNA and CDR2 YNFKEQ. The CDR3 is made up of 16 amino acids. J lost 3 bases, V lost 4 bases, and 6 bases had no gene match. CDR3 protein: CASSPTGTGVNQPQHF. CDR3 DNA: TGTGCCAGCAGCCCAACCGGGACAGGGGTCAATCAGCCCCAGCATTTT.

This rearrangement joins TRBV29-1 to TRBJ2-5, with 8 positions matching TRBD2. The germline CDR1 and CDR2 sequences are SQVTM and ANQGSEA. The CDR3 runs 14 residues. After removal of 8 bases from V and 4 bases from J, the junction contained 12 bases not matched to a gene. For the CDR3, the DNA is TGCAGCTTTCCAGCCGACGGGAGGGTAGAGACCCAGTACTTC. Translated: CSFPADGRVETQYF.

The gene calls are TRBV7-9 and TRBJ1-5; 7 bases map to TRBD1. V lost 1 base to trimming and J lost 4 bases; unmatched junction nucleotides: 10. The CDR3 totals 17 residues. Germline V CDR1 and CDR2: SEHNR, FQNEAQ (reference sequence). The CDR3 loop is CASSLGVGWDSNQPQHF. In nucleotides, the CDR3 is TGTGCCAGCAGCTTAGGGGTAGGTTGGGACAGTAATCAGCCCCAGCATTTT.

This clone was picked up a small number of times. The rearrangement uses TRBV9 and TRBJ1-2; no clear D. This CDR3 region has 12 residues. In germline, CDR1 is SGDLS, CDR2 YYNGEE. Trimming removed 0 bases from V and 4 bases from J, with 4 bases in between. Here the CDR3 reads CASSVVRYGYTF. In DNA form, the CDR3 reads TGTGCCAGCAGCGTAGTCCGCTATGGCTACACCTTC.